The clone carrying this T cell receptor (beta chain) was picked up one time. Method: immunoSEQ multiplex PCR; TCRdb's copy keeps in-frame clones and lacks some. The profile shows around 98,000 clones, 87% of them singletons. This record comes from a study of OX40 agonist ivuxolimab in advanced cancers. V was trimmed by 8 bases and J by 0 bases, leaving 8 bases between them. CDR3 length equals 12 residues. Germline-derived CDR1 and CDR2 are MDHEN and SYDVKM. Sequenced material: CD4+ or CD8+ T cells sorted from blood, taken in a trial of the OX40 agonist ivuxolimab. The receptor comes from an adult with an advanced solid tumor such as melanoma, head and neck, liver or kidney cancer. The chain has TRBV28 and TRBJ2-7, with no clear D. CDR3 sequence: CASRSFSYEQYF. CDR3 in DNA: TGTGCCAGCCGGTCTTTCTCCTACGAGCAGTACTTC.